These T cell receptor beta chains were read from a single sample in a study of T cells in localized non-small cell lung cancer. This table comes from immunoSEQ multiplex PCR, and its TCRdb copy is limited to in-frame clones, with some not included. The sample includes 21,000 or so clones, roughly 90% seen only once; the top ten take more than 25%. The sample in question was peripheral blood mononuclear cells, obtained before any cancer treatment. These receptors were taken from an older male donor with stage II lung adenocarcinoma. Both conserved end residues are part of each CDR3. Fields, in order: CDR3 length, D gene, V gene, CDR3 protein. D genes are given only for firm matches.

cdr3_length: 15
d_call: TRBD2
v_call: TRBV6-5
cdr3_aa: CASSQTSGRTGELFF

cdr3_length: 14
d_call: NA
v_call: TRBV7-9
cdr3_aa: CASSFGQNQETQYF

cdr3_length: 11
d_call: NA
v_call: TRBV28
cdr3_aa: CASSGGSEAFF

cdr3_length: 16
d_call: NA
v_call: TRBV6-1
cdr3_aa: CASNERLTRTVHGYTF

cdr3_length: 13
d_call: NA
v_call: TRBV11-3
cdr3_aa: CASSFSRVTEAFF

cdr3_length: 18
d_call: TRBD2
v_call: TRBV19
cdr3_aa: CASTLEAGVFWDYNEQFF

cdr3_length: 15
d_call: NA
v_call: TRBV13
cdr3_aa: CASSYEGTPNNEQFF

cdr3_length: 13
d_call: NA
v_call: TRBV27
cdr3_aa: CASRGRGRTEAFF

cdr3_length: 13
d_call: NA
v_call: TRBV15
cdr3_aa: CATSRARLGELFF

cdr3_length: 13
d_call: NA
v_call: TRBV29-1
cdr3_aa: CSVSQRMNTEAFF

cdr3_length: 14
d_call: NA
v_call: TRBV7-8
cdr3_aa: CASSTTENNEKLFF

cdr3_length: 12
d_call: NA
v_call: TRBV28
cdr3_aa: CASRGDSQTQYF

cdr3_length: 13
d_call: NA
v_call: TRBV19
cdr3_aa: CASSNGGTYEQYF

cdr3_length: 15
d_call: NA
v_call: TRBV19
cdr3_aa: CASSINPAGAYEQYF

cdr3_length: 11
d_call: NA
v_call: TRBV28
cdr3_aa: CASRSHYGYTF

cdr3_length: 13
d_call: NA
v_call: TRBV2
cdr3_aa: CASSERVWETQYF

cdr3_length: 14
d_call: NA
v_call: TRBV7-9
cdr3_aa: CASSLVGPGQPQHF

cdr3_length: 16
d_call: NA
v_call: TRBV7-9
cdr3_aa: CASSLGLWDGNTEAFF

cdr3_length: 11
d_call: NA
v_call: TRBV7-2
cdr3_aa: CASSFIGTIYF

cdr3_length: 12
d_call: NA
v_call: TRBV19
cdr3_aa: CASSLDWQPQHF

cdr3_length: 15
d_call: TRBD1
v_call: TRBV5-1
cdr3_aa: CASSLDGGGEQPQHF

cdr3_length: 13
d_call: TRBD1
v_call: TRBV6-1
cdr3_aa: CASRRQGAEKLFF

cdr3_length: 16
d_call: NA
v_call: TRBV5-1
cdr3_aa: CASSGTGRPFSGELFF

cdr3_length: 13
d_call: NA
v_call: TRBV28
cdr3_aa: CASRQRGRQPQHF

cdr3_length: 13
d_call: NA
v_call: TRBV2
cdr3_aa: CASSEIGNTEAFF

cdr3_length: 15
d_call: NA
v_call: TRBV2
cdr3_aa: CASSEGRPAYYGYTF

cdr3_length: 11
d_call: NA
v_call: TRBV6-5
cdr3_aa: CASSFQETQYF

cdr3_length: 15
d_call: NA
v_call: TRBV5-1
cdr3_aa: CASSLEPIGVDEQYF

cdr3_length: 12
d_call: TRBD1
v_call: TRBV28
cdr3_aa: CASWTGGYGYTF